This record concerns one T cell receptor beta chain sequence. Its cognate antigen is unknown. The CDR3 is made up of 11 amino acids. Per germline, CDR1 DFQATT and CDR2 SNEGSKA (reference sequence). The source of the sample is a study of T cell responses to AZD1222 COVID-19 vaccine. Points from the study as a whole: Spike-specific TCR breadth and depth grew following two AZD1222 doses.

The protocol was immunoSEQ multiplex PCR, while the TCRdb copy is restricted to in-frame clones and leaves out a portion. The sample lists about 120,000 clones, around nine tenths occurring once. This sequence joins TRBV20-1 and TRBJ1-2; D may be TRBD1 (5 bases). This sequence originates from an adult in good health. Source: peripheral blood, taken on day 0 of AZD1222 vaccination. DNA for the CDR3: TGCAGCCCTTGGGGGGAGGGTGGCTACACCTTC. It encodes CSPWGEGGYTF.